One sample yielded the 16 T cell receptor beta chains listed below, sequenced in a study of blood T cell repertoires in COVID-19. The method was immunoSEQ multiplex PCR; TCRdb's version includes in-frame clones alone and lacks a portion of them. The sample contains 270,000 or so clones, 89% of which appear only once. The sample was peripheral blood. All receptors derive from a woman aged 40 to 49 who had recovered from COVID-19.

This chain uses TRBV6-4 with TRBJ2-3; tentatively, D is TRBD2 (6 bases). This CDR3 has 16 amino acids. The germline gives CDR1 MRHNA, CDR2 SNTAGT. Trimming took 3 bases from V and 2 from J, leaving 15 bases between them. CDR3 in DNA: TGTGCCAGCAGTGAAGGTCTCGGGAGTACCACAGATACGCAGTATTTT. It encodes CASSEGLGSTTDTQYF.

This clone was seen many times. The chain has TRBV6-5 and TRBJ1-2; possible D gene TRBD1, 5 bases. V lost 4 bases and J 4 bases, leaving 13 bases between the germline ends. This CDR3 is built from 14 residues. From germline, CDR1 is MNHEY and CDR2 SVGAGI. The CDR3 loop is CASSSQGGGYGYTF. The CDR3 DNA follows: TGTGCCAGCAGTTCCCAGGGAGGCGGCTATGGCTACACCTTC.

V and J are TRBV7-6 and TRBJ1-1, with D possibly being TRBD1 (6 bases). CDR3 length equals 15 residues. CDR1 and CDR2 (germline): SGHVS, FNYEAQ. The germline V and J ends were trimmed by 0 bases and 1 base, with 9 bases remaining between them. The CDR3 nucleotides read TGTGCCAGCAGCTTAGCCCCAGGGGAGAACACTGAAGCTTTCTTT. Its translation is CASSLAPGENTEAFF.

The chain couples TRBV10-3 to TRBJ2-6; D possibly corresponds to TRBD2 (6 bases). CDR1 is ENHRY and CDR2 is SYGVKD in the germline V gene. Deletions cut 7 bases from V and 0 bases from J, with 10 bases between. The CDR3 has 15 residues. The CDR3 DNA is TGTGCCATCAAAATGGGAGGCTCTGGGGCCAACGTCCTGACTTTC. Translated, it gives CAIKMGGSGANVLTF.

The table lists this clone with a few counts. The chain couples TRBV14 to TRBJ1-6; no clear D. The CDR3 extends over 15 amino acids. Germline V lookup: CDR1 SGHDN, CDR2 FVKESK. The germline V and J ends were trimmed by 2 bases and 4 bases, with 9 bases remaining between them. CDR3 loop: CASSQFAGYNSPLHF. CDR3 nucleotides: TGTGCCAGCAGCCAATTTGCAGGTTATAATTCACCCCTCCACTTT.

The V and J genes are TRBV10-2 and TRBJ2-3; TRBD2 matches at 11 bases. Germline CDR1 WSHSY, CDR2 SAAADI. The CDR3 is 14 amino acids. V lost 9 bases, J lost 3 bases, and 5 bases stayed unmatched. CDR3 loop: CASRRTSGTDTQYF. The CDR3 coding sequence is TGCGCCAGTCGAAGGACTAGCGGGACAGATACGCAGTATTTT.

The rearrangement links TRBV11-3 to TRBJ1-4; 8 bases fit TRBD1. The germline CDR1 and CDR2 sequences are SGHNT and YENEEA. The CDR3 runs to 20 residues. J gave up 0 bases and V 3 bases, and 15 bases lay outside the gene matches. In nucleotides, the CDR3 is TGTGCCAGCAGCTTGGGTCTACCGGGACAGGAGACTGCAACTAATGAAAAACTGTTTTTT. It translates to CASSLGLPGQETATNEKLFF.

The V gene is TRBV3-1 (or the pseudogene TRBV3-2), the J gene TRBJ2-1, with D possibly TRBD2 on 6 matching bases. Per germline, CDR1 LGHDT and CDR2 YNNKEL (reference sequence). Trimming removed 0 bases at V and 10 bases at J, with 13 bases between. The CDR3 has 14 residues. The CDR3 is CASSQDPGAGEQFF. The CDR3 DNA reads as TGTGCCAGCAGCCAAGATCCCGGGGCGGGGGAGCAGTTCTTC.

This clone was observed a handful of times. V gene TRBV30 combines with J gene TRBJ1-5; 9 bases are shared with TRBD1. The length of the CDR3 is 15 residues. Germline CDR1 GTSNPN, CDR2 SVGIG (reference sequence). J lost 7 bases, V lost 2 bases, and 9 bases had no gene match. CDR3 protein: CAWSRGQGNVQPQHF. CDR3 nucleotides: TGTGCCTGGAGTAGGGGACAGGGCAACGTACAGCCCCAGCATTTT.

J is TRBJ2-6 and V is TRBV3-1 (or the pseudogene TRBV3-2); D is uncertain. V lost 4 bases to trimming and J lost 4 bases, with 5 bases between them. CDR3 length: 13 residues. The germline V gene has CDR1 LGHDT and CDR2 YNNKEL (reference sequence). CDR3 DNA sequence: TGTGCCAGCAGCCTCCCAGGGGCCAACGTCCTGACTTTC. Amino acids: CASSLPGANVLTF.

The rearrangement links TRBV11-2 to TRBJ2-5; D perhaps matches TRBD2 (6 bases). V was shortened by 5 bases and J by 0 bases, with 10 bases between the two germline ends. The CDR3 runs to 14 residues. Germline CDR1 is SGHAT and CDR2 is FQNNGV. The CDR3 spells CASSRDSYQETQYF. The CDR3, as DNA: TGTGCCAGCAGCCGGGACTCGTACCAAGAGACCCAGTACTTC. The full variable domain, rest sourced from reference TRBV11-2 and TRBJ2-5, is EAGVAQSPRYKIIEKRQSVAFWCNPISGHATLYWYQQILGQGPKLLIQFQNNGVVDDSQLPKDRFSAERLKGVDSTLKIQPAKLEDSAVYLCASSRDSYQETQYFGPGTRLLVL.

The chain recombines TRBV11-2 with TRBJ2-2; D is uncertain. Germline V lookup: CDR1 SGHAT, CDR2 FQNNGV. Deletions cut 5 bases from V and 8 bases from J, with 6 bases between. CDR3 length: 11 amino acids. CDR3 sequence reads: CASSHFGELFF. CDR3 bases: TGTGCCAGCAGCCATTTTGGGGAGCTGTTTTTT.

The chain carries TRBV9 and TRBJ1-6; no firm D call. Trimming took 0 bases from V and 1 from J, leaving 17 bases between them. CDR1 is SGDLS and CDR2 is YYNGEE in the germline V gene. The CDR3 length is 19 residues. The CDR3 DNA reads TGTGCCAGCAGCGTAGGAGTCCGAGCATCGGGGTCCTATAATTCACCCCTCCACTTT. Its protein product is CASSVGVRASGSYNSPLHF.

The gene calls are TRBV24-1 and TRBJ2-1; 13 bases are shared with TRBD2. The V segment lost 3 bases and the J segment 4 bases; nucleotides outside the gene matches: 8. The CDR3 is 18 residues long. Germline CDR1 is KGHDR and CDR2 is SFDVKD. The CDR3 loop reads CATSDQRTSGGRYNEQFF. DNA for the CDR3: TGTGCCACCAGTGATCAGAGGACTAGCGGGGGAAGATACAATGAGCAGTTCTTC.

This clone was detected only a few times. The V and J genes are TRBV14 and TRBJ1-6; 7 bases align to TRBD1. The CDR3 is made up of 14 amino acids. Germline V gives CDR1 SGHDN, CDR2 FVKESK. The J segment lost 9 bases and the V segment lost 2 bases, leaving 4 bases of the junction unmatched. The CDR3 sequence: CASSQTGETSPLHF. DNA of the CDR3: TGTGCCAGCAGCCAAACAGGGGAGACTTCACCCCTCCACTTT.

This clone was observed a single time. The chain has TRBV5-1 and TRBJ2-1; possibly TRBD1 for D (5 bases). The CDR3 is 15 residues long. Germline lookup yields CDR1 SGHRS and CDR2 YFSETQ. Between the trimmed V and J ends, which lost 5 bases and 0 bases, there was a span of 12 bases. CDR3: CASREDKSSYNEQFF. The CDR3 region has the DNA TGCGCCAGCAGAGAGGACAAGAGCTCCTACAATGAGCAGTTCTTC.